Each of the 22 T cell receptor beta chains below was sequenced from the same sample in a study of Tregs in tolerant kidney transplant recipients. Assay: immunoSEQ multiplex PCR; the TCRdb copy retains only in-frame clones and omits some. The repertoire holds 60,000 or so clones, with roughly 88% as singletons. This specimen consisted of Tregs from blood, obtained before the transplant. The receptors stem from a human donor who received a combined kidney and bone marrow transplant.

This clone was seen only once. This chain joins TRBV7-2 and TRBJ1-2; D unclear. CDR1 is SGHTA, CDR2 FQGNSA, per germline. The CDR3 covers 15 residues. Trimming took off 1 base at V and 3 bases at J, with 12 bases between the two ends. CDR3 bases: TGTGCCAGCAGCTTAGGCCGGGGAGTTCACTATGGCTACACCTTC. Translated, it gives CASSLGRGVHYGYTF. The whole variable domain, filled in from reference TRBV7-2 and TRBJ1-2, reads GAGVSQSPSNKVTEKGKDVELRCDPISGHTALYWYRQSLGQGLEFLIYFQGNSAPDKSGLPSDRFSAERTGGSVSTLTIQRTQQEDSAVYLCASSLGRGVHYGYTFGSGTRLTVV.

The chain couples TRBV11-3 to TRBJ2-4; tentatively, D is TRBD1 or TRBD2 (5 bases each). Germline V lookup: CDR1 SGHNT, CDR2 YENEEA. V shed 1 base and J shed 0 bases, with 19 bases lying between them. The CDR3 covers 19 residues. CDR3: CASSLVGALQVLAKNIQYF. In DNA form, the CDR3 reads TGTGCCAGCAGCTTAGTCGGGGCTCTACAAGTACTAGCCAAAAACATTCAGTACTTC.

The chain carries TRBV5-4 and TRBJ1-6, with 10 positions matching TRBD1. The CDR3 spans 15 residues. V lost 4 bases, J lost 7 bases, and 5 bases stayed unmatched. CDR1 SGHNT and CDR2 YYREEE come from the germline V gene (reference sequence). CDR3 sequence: CASSPDRGLNSPLHF. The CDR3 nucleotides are TGTGCCAGCAGCCCGGACAGGGGGTTAAATTCACCCCTCCACTTT.

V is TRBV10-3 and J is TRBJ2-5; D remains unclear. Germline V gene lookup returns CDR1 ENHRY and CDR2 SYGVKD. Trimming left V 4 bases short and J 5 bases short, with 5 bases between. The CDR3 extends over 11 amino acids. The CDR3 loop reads CAISVRETQYF. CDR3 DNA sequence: TGTGCCATCAGTGTTAGGGAGACCCAGTACTTC.

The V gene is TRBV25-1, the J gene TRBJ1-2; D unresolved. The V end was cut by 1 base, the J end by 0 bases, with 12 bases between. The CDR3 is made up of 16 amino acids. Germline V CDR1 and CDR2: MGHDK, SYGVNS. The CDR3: CASSELKEEPNYGYTF. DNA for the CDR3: TGTGCCAGCAGTGAATTGAAGGAGGAACCTAACTATGGCTACACCTTC.

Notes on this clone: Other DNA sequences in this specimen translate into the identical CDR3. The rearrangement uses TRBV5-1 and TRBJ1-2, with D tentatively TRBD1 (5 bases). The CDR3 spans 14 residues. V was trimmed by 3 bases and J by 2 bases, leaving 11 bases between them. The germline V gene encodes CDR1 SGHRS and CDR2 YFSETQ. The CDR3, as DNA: TGCGCCAGCAGCTACGGGGGGGGAAACTATGGCTACACCTTC. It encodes CASSYGGGNYGYTF.

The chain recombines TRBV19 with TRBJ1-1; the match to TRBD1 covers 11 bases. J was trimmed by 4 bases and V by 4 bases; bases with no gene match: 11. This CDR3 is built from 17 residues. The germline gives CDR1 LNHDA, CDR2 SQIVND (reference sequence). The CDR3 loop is CASSTLLDRGRATEAFF. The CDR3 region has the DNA TGTGCCAGTAGTACTCTTTTGGACAGGGGGCGCGCCACTGAAGCTTTCTTT.

Here the CDR3 reads CASSPTGTAHSPLHF. CDR3 in DNA: TGTGCCAGCAGCCCAACTGGGACAGCCCATTCACCCCTCCACTTT. The chain carries TRBV7-2 and TRBJ1-6; 7 nucleotides agree with TRBD1. V lost 5 bases and J lost 8; bases outside the gene matches: 9. This CDR3 comprises 15 residues. In germline, CDR1 is SGHTA, CDR2 FQGNSA. The full variable domain, in which reference TRBV7-2 and TRBJ1-6 provide the parts outside the CDR3, is GAGVSQSPSNKVTEKGKDVELRCDPISGHTALYWYRQSLGQGLEFLIYFQGNSAPDKSGLPSDRFSAERTGGSVSTLTIQRTQQEDSAVYLCASSPTGTAHSPLHFGNGTRLTVT.

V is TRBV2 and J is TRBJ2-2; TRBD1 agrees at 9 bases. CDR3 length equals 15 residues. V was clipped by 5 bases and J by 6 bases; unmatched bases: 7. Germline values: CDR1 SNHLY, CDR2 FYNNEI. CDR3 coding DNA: TGTGCCAGCAGTAGAGACAGGGGGTATGCCGGGGAGCTGTTTTTT. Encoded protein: CASSRDRGYAGELFF. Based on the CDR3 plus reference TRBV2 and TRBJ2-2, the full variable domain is EPEVTQTPSHQVTQMGQEVILRCVPISNHLYFYWYRQILGQKVEFLVSFYNNEISEKSEIFDDQFSVERPDGSNFTLKIRSTKLEDSAMYFCASSRDRGYAGELFFGEGSRLTVL.

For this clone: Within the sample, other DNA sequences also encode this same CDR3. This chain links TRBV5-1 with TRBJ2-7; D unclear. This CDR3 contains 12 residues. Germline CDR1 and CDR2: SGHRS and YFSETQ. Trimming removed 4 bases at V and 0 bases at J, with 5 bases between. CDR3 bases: TGCGCCAGCAGCCTCAGCTCCTACGAGCAGTACTTC. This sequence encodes CASSLSSYEQYF.

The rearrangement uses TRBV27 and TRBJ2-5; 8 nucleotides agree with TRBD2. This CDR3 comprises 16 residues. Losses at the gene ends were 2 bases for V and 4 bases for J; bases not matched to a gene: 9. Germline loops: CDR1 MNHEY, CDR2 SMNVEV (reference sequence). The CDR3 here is CASSLGAGVRGETQYF. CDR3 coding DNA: TGTGCCAGCAGTTTAGGAGCGGGGGTTAGGGGAGAGACCCAGTACTTC.

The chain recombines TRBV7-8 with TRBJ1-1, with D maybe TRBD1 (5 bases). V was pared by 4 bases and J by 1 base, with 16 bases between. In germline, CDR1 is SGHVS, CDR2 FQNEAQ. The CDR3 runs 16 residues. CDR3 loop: CASSSGSGHQNTEAFF. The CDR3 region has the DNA TGTGCCAGCAGCTCCGGATCGGGGCATCAGAACACTGAAGCTTTCTTT.

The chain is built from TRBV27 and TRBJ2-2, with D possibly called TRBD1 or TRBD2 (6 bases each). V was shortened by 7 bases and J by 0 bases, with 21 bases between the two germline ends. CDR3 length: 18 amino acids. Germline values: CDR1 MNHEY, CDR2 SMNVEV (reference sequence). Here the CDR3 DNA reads TGTGCCAGCACCCTAAGGGGGGTAGGCAGGGCGAACACCGGGGAGCTGTTTTTT. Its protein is CASTLRGVGRANTGELFF.

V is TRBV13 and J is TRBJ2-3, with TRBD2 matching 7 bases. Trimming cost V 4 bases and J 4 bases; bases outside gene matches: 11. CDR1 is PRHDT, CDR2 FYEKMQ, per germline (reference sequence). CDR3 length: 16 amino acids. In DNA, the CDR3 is TGTGCCAGCAGCTCGGGACCCCCGGCGGGAGCAGATACGCAGTATTTT. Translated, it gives CASSSGPPAGADTQYF.

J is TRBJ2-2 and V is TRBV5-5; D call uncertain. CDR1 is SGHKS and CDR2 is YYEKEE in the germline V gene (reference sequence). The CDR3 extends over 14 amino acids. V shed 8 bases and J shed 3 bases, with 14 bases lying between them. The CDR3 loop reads CASLTGFYTGELFF. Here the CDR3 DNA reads TGTGCCAGTCTAACTGGATTTTACACCGGGGAGCTGTTTTTT.

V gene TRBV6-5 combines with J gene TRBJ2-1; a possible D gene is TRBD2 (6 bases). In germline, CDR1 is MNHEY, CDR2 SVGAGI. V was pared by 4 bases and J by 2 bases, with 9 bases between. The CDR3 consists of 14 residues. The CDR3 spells CASSSGEAYNEQFF. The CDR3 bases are TGTGCCAGCAGTTCTGGGGAGGCCTACAATGAGCAGTTCTTC.

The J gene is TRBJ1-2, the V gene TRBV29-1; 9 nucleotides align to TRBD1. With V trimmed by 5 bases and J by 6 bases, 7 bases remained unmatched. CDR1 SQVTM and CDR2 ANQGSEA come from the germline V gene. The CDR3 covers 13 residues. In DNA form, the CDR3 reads TGCAGCGTTACAGGGGGCCCGGTGAATGGCTACACCTTC. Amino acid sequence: CSVTGGPVNGYTF.

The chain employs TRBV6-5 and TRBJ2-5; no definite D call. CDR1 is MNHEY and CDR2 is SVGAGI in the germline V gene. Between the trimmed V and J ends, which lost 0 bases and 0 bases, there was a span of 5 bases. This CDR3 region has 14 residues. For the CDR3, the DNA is TGTGCCAGCAGTTACTCGGGAAACCAAGAGACCCAGTACTTC. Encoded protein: CASSYSGNQETQYF.

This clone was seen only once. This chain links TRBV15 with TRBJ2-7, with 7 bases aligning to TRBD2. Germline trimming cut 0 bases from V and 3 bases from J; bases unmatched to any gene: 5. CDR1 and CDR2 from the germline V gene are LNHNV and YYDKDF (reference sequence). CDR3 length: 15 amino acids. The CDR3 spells CATSRDPAGSYEQYF. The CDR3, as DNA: TGTGCCACCAGCAGAGATCCAGCGGGGAGCTACGAGCAGTACTTC. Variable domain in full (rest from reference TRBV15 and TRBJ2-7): DAMVIQNPRYQVTQFGKPVTLSCSQTLNHNVMYWYQQKSSQAPKLLFHYYDKDFNNEADTPDNFQSRRPNTSFCFLDIRSPGLGDTAMYLCATSRDPAGSYEQYFGPGTRLTVT.

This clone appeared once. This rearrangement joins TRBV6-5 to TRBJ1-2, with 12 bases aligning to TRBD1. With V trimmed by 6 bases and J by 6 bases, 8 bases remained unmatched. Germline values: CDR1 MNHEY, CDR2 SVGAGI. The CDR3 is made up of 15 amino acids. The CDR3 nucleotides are TGTGCCAGCAGCCTTGGGGGACAGGGGGCCCATGGCTACACCTTC. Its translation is CASSLGGQGAHGYTF.

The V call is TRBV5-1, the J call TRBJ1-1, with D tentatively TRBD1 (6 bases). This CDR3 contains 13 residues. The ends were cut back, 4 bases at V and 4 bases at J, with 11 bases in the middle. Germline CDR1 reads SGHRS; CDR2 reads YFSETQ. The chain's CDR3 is CASSTQGSTEAFF. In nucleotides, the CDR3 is TGCGCCAGCAGCACCCAGGGGAGCACTGAAGCTTTCTTT.

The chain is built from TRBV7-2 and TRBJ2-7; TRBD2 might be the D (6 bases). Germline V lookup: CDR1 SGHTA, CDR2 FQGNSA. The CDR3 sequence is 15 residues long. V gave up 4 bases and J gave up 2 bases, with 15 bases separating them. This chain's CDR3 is CASSYQGGPPYEQYF. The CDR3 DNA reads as TGTGCCAGCAGCTACCAAGGAGGGCCCCCCTACGAGCAGTACTTC.